This T cell receptor (beta chain) stems from a study of T cells in localized non-small cell lung cancer. The V gene lost 3 bases and the J gene lost 4 bases, with 4 bases spanning the gap. Per the germline V gene, CDR1 is SNHLY and CDR2 is FYNNEI. This CDR3 has 11 amino acids. Libraries were prepared by immunoSEQ multiplex PCR; TCRdb keeps only in-frame clonotypes and omits some of them. The table includes around 15,000 clones, roughly nine tenths detected once. With regard to this clone: What it binds is unknown.

Study-wide points: Greater T cell density in blood accompanied longer overall survival. When the top 100 tumor clones were examined, a median approximately 60 of them also appeared in the adjacent lung, which was paired and uninvolved. Maximal T cell clonality occurred in uninvolved adjacent lung, with tumor ranking below it. Since sequencing was restricted to only one region of the tumor, intratumor heterogeneity remains a possibility.

J is TRBJ2-7 and V is TRBV2, with D unresolved. Sample: peripheral blood mononuclear cells, taken before any cancer treatment. The TCR was taken from a man between 40 and 69 years old with stage III lung adenocarcinoma. The CDR3 reads CASSEEYEQYF. The CDR3 bases are TGTGCCAGCAGTGAGGAGTACGAGCAGTACTTC.